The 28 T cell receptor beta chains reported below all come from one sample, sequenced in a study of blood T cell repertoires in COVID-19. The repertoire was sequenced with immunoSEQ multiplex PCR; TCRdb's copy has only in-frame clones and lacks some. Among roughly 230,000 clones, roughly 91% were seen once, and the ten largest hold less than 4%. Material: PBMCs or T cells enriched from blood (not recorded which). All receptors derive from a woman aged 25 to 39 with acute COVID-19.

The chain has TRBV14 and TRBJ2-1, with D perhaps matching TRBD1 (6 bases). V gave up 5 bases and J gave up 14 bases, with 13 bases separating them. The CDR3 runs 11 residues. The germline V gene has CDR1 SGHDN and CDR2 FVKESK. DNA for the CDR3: TGTGCCAGCAGCTCCGGGACAAAGGAGTTCTTC. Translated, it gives CASSSGTKEFF.

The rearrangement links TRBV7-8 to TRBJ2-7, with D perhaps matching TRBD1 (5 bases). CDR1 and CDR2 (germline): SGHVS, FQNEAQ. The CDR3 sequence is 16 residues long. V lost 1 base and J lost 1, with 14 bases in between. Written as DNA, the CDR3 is TGTGCCAGCAGCTTAGGGTTAGGGGCACAGTCCTACGAGCAGTACTTC. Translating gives CASSLGLGAQSYEQYF. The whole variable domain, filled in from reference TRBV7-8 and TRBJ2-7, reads GAGVSQSPRYKVAKRGQDVALRCDPISGHVSLFWYQQALGQGPEFLTYFQNEAQLDKSGLPSDRFFAERPEGSVSTLKIQRTQQEDSAVYLCASSLGLGAQSYEQYFGPGTRLTVT.

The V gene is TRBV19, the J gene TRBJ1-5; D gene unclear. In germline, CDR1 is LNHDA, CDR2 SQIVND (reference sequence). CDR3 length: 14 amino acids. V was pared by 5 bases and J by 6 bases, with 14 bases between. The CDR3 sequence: CASSLERGGQPQHF. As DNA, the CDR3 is TGTGCCAGTAGTCTGGAGCGGGGTGGTCAGCCCCAGCATTTT.

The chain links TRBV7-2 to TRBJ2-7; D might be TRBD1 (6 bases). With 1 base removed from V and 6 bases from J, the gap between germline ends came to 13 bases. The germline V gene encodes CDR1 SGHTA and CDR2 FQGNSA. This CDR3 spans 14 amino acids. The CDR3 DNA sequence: TGTGCCAGCAGCTTAGGCGCAGGGGCGTTCGAGCAGTACTTC. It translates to CASSLGAGAFEQYF.

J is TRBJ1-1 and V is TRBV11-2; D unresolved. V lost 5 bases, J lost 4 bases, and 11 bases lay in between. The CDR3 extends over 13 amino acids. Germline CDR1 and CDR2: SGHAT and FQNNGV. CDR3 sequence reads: CASSPPGGTEAFF. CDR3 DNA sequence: TGTGCCAGCAGCCCCCCGGGTGGCACTGAAGCTTTCTTT.

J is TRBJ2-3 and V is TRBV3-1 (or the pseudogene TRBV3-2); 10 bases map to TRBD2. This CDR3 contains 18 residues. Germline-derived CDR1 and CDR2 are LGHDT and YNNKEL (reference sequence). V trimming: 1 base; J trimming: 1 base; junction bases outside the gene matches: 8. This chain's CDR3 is CASSQVGTSVSGTDTQYF. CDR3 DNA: TGTGCCAGCAGCCAAGTGGGGACTAGCGTGTCAGGCACAGATACGCAGTATTTT.

As DNA, the CDR3 is TGTGCCAGCAGCGTAGGAGCCACCTCTGGAAACACCATATATTTT. Translation gives CASSVGATSGNTIYF. The genes are TRBV9 and TRBJ1-3; D unresolved. Germline V gives CDR1 SGDLS, CDR2 YYNGEE. V lost 0 bases, J lost 0 bases, and 7 bases lay in between. The CDR3 runs to 15 residues.

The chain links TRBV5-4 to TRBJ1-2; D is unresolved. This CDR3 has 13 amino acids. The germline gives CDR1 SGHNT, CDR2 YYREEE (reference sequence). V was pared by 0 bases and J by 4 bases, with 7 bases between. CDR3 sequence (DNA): TGTGCCAGCAGCTTGGACAGTACCTATGGCTACACCTTC. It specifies CASSLDSTYGYTF. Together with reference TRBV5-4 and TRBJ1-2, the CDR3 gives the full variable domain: ETGVTQSPTHLIKTRGQQVTLRCSSQSGHNTVSWYQQALGQGPQFIFQYYREEENGRGNFPPRFSGLQFPNYSSELNVNALELDDSALYLCASSLDSTYGYTFGSGTRLTVV.

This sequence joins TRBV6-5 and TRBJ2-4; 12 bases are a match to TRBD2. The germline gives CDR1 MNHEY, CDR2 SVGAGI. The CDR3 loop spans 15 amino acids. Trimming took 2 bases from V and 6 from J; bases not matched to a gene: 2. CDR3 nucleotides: TGTGCCAGCAGTTACCAGGGACTAGCGGGAAACATTCAGTACTTC. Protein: CASSYQGLAGNIQYF.

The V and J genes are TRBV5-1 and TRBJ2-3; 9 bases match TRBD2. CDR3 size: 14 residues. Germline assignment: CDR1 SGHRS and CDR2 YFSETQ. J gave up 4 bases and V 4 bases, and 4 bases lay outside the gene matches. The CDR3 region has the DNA TGCGCCAGCAGCCAAGGCGGGGGGGCAGATACGCAGTATTTT. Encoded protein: CASSQGGGADTQYF.

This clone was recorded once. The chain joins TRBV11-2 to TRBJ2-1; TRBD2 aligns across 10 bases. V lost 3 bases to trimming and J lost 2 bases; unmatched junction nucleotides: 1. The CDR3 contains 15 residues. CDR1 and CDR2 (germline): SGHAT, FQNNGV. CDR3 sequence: CASSFLAGAYNEQFF. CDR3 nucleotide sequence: TGTGCCAGCAGCTTCCTAGCGGGGGCCTACAATGAGCAGTTCTTC.

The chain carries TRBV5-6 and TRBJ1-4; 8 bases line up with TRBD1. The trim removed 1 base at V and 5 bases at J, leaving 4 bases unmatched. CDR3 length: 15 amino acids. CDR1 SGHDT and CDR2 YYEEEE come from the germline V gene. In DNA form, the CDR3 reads TGTGCCAGCAGCTTGACCGGGACAGGCAATGAAAAACTGTTTTTT. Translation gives CASSLTGTGNEKLFF.

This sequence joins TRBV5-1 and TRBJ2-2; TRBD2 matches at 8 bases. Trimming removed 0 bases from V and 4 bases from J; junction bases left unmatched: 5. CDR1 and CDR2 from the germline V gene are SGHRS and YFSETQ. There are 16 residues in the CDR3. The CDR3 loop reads CASSLGGSGVTGELFF. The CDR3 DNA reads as TGCGCCAGCAGCTTGGGAGGTAGCGGGGTCACCGGGGAGCTGTTTTTT. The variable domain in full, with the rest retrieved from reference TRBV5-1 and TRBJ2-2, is KAGVTQTPRYLIKTRGQQVTLSCSPISGHRSVSWYQQTPGQGLQFLFEYFSETQRNKGNFPGRFSGRQFSNSRSEMNVSTLELGDSALYLCASSLGGSGVTGELFFGEGSRLTVL.

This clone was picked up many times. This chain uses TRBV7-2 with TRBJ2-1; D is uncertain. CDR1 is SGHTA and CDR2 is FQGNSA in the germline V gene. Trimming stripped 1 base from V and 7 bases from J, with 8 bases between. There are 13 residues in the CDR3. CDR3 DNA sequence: TGTGCCAGCAGCTTAGGAGGTCGAAATGAGCAGTTCTTC. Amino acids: CASSLGGRNEQFF.

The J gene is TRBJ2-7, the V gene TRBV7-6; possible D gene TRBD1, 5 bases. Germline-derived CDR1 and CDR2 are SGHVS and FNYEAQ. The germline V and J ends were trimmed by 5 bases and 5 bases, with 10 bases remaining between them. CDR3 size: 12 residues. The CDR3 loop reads CASSLDSHEQYF. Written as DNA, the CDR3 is TGTGCCAGCAGCCTCGACAGCCACGAGCAGTACTTC.

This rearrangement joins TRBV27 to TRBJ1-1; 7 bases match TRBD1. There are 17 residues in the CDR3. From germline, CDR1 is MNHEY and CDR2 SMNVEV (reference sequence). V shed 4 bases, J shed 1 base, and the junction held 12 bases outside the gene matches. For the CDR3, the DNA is TGTGCCAGCAGTTCAAGCCTGGGACAGCTGACGAACACTGAAGCTTTCTTT. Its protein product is CASSSSLGQLTNTEAFF.

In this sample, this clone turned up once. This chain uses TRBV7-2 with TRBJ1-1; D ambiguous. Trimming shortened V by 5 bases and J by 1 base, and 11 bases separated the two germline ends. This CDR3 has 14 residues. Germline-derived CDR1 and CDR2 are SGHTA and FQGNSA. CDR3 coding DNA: TGTGCCAGCAGCACTCAGGTTGGGAACACTGAAGCTTTCTTT. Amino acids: CASSTQVGNTEAFF.

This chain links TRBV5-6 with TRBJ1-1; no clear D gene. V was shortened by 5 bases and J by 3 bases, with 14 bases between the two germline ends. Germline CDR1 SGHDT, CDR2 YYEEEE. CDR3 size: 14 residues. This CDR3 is CASSATRRDTEAFF. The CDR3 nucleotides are TGTGCCAGCAGTGCGACCCGGAGGGACACTGAAGCTTTCTTT. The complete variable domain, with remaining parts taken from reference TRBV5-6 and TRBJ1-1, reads DAGVTQSPTHLIKTRGQQVTLRCSPKSGHDTVSWYQQALGQGPQFIFQYYEEEERQRGNFPDRFSGHQFPNYSSELNVNALLLGDSALYLCASSATRRDTEAFFGQGTRLTVV.

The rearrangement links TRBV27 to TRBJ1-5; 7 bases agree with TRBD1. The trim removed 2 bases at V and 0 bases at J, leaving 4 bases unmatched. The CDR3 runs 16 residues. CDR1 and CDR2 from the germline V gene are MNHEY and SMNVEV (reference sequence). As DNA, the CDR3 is TGTGCCAGCAGTTTAAAGGGGGCCAATAGCAATCAGCCCCAGCATTTT. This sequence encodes CASSLKGANSNQPQHF.

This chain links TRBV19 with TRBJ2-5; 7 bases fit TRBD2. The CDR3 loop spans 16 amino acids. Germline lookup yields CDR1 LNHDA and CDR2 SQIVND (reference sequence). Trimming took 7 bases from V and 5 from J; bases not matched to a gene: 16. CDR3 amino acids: CASTWGGRLGLETQYF. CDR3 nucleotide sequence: TGTGCCAGTACCTGGGGGGGTAGATTAGGTTTGGAGACCCAGTACTTC.

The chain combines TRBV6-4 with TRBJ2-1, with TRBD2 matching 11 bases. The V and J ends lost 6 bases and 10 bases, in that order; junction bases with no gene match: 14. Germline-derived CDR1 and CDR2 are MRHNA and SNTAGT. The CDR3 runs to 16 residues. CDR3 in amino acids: CASSPILTSGVWEQFF. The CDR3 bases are TGTGCCAGCAGCCCAATTCTGACTAGCGGGGTCTGGGAGCAGTTCTTC.

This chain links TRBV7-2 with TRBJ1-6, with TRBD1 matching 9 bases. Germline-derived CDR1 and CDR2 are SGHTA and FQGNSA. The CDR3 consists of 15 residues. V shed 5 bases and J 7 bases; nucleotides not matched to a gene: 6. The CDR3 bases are TGTGCCAGCAGCCCCTGGACAGGGGCGAATTCACCCCTCCACTTT. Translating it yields CASSPWTGANSPLHF. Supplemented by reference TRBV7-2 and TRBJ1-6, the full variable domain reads GAGVSQSPSNKVTEKGKDVELRCDPISGHTALYWYRQSLGQGLEFLIYFQGNSAPDKSGLPSDRFSAERTGGSVSTLTIQRTQQEDSAVYLCASSPWTGANSPLHFGNGTRLTVT.

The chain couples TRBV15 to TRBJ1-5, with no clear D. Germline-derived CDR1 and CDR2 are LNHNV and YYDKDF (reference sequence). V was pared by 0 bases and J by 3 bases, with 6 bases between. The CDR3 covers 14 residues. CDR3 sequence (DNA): TGTGCCACCAGCAGAGAACGACTCAATCAGCCCCAGCATTTT. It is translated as CATSRERLNQPQHF. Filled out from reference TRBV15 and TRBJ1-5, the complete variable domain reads DAMVIQNPRYQVTQFGKPVTLSCSQTLNHNVMYWYQQKSSQAPKLLFHYYDKDFNNEADTPDNFQSRRPNTSFCFLDIRSPGLGDTAMYLCATSRERLNQPQHFGDGTRLSIL.

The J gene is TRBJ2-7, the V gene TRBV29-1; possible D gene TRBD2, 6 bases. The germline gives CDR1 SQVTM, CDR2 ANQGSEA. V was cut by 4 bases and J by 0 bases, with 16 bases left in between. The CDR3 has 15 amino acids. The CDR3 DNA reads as TGCAGCGTTGTTCCGCGGGAAAAGAGCTCCTACGAGCAGTACTTC. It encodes CSVVPREKSSYEQYF.

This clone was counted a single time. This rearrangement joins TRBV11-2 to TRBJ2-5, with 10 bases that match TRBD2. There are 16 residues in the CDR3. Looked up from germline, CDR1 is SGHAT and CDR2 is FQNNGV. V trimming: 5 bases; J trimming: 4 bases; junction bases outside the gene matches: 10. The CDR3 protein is CASSPRTSGEGETQYF. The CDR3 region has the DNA TGTGCCAGCAGCCCGCGAACTAGCGGGGAGGGAGAGACCCAGTACTTC.

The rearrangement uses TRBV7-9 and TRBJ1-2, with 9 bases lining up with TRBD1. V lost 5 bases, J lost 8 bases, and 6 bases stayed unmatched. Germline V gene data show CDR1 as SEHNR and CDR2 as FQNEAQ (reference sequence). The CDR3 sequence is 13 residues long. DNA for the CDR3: TGTGCCAGCAGCCGGACAGGGGCAGGAGGCTACACCTTC. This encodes CASSRTGAGGYTF.

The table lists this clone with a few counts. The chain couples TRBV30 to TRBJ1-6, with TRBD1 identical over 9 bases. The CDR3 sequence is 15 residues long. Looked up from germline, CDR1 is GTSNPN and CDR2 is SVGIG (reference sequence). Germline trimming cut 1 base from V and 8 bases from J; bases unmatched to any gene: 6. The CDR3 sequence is CAWSAPGTGYSPLHF. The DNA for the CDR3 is TGTGCCTGGAGTGCTCCCGGGACAGGGTATTCACCCCTCCACTTT.

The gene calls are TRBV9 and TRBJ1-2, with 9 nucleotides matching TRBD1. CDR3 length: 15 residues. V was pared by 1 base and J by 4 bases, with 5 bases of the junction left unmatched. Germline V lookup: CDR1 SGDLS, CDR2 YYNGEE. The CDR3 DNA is TGTGCCAGCAGCGTAAGGGACAGGGAGGCCTATGGCTACACCTTC. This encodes CASSVRDREAYGYTF.